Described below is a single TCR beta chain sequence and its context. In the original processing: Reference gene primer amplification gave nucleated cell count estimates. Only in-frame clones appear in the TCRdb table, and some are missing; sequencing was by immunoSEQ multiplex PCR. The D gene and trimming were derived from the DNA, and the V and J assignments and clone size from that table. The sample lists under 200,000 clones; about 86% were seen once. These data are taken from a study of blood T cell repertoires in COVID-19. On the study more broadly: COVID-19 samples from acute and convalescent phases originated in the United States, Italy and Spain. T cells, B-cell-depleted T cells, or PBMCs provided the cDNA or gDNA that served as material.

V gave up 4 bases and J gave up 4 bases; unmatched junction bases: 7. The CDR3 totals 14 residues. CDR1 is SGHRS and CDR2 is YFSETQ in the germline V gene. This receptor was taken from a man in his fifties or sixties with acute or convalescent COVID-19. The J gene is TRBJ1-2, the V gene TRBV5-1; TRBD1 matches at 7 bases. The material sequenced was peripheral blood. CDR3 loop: CASSLSGQLYGYTF. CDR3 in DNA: TGCGCCAGCAGCCTATCGGGACAGCTCTATGGCTACACCTTC.